Shown below are 28 T cell receptor beta chains from a single sample sequenced in a study of molecular identifiers for immune sequencing clone quantification. A single record per CDR3 protein comes from TCRdb applying MiXCR to the PCR reads. The sample carries about 630,000 distinct CDR3 sequences, about 25% recorded once. Sequenced material: naive CD8+ T cells from blood, with Jurkat cell RNA spiked in. Subset described: FACS-sorted CD8+CD4-CCR7+CD45RA+ naive T cells. These receptors all stem from a human donor in good health. Some libraries in this study had Jurkat cell RNA spiked in.

This clonotype came up a few times. The V and J genes are TRBV20-1 and TRBJ2-6; D gene ambiguous. The CDR3 length is 16 residues. V was trimmed by 3 bases and J by 1 base, leaving 13 bases between them. The germline V gene encodes CDR1 DFQATT and CDR2 SNEGSKA (reference sequence). CDR3 loop: CSARDHPSSGANVLTF. As DNA, the CDR3 is TGCAGTGCTAGGGACCACCCTAGTTCTGGGGCCAACGTCCTGACTTTC.

CDR3 residues: CASSAQGQETQYF. The CDR3 DNA reads as TGTGCCAGCAGTGCGCAGGGCCAAGAGACCCAGTACTTC. The chain uses TRBV2 and TRBJ2-5, with a weak D call TRBD1 (5 bases). Trimming stripped 4 bases from V and 1 base from J, with 7 bases between. This CDR3 spans 13 amino acids. Germline V gene sequence: CDR1 SNHLY, CDR2 FYNNEI.

This rearrangement joins TRBV12-3 or TRBV12-4 to TRBJ2-4, with D unresolved. The CDR3 extends over 14 amino acids. V dropped 8 bases and J dropped 3 bases, with 14 bases sitting between them. The CDR3 is CASSSRGDKNIQYF. In DNA form, the CDR3 reads TGTGCCAGCTCAAGCAGAGGAGACAAAAACATTCAGTACTTC.

This clonotype came up a few times. The gene calls are TRBV9 and TRBJ2-2; D unclear. The CDR3 extends over 11 amino acids. V lost 7 bases and J lost 1, with 2 bases in between. The germline V gene encodes CDR1 SGDLS and CDR2 YYNGEE. This chain's CDR3 is CASENTGELFF. CDR3 in DNA: TGTGCCAGCGAGAACACCGGGGAGCTGTTTTTT. The full variable domain, in which reference TRBV9 and TRBJ2-2 provide the parts outside the CDR3, is DSGVTQTPKHLITATGQRVTLRCSPRSGDLSVYWYQQSLDQGLQFLIQYYNGEERAKGNILERFSAQQFPDLHSELNLSSLELGDSALYFCASENTGELFFGEGSRLTVL.

This clonotype was counted ten times or more. V is TRBV5-5 and J is TRBJ2-7, with 7 positions matching TRBD2. Germline V gene data show CDR1 as SGHKS and CDR2 as YYEKEE (reference sequence). V lost 4 bases to trimming and J lost 4 bases; unmatched junction nucleotides: 11. The CDR3 sequence is 15 residues long. The CDR3 region is CASSVTDSGVYEQYF. In nucleotides, the CDR3 is TGTGCCAGCAGCGTGACCGACAGCGGGGTATACGAGCAGTACTTC.

The rearrangement links TRBV10-3 to TRBJ2-2; D unresolved. CDR1 is ENHRY and CDR2 is SYGVKD in the germline V gene. This CDR3 is built from 11 residues. V was pared by 11 bases and J by 7 bases, with 11 bases between. The CDR3 coding sequence is TGTGCCGACCGGGCCGGCGGGGAGCTGTTTTTT. Translating it yields CADRAGGELFF.

This clonotype was picked up a small number of times. V usage is TRBV20-1 and J usage is TRBJ2-7, with D possibly called TRBD1 or TRBD2 (6 bases each). The V end was cut by 1 base, the J end by 2 bases, with 9 bases between. Germline CDR1 is DFQATT and CDR2 is SNEGSKA (reference sequence). The CDR3 spans 13 residues. The CDR3, as DNA: TGCAGTGCTAGAGTAGGGGGGACCTACGAGCAGTACTTC. Its translation: CSARVGGTYEQYF.

This chain links TRBV14 with TRBJ2-1, with 7 bases aligning to TRBD1. J was trimmed by 9 bases and V by 1 base; bases with no gene match: 3. This CDR3 contains 13 residues. Looked up from germline, CDR1 is SGHDN and CDR2 is FVKESK. The CDR3 DNA is TGTGCCAGCAGCCAAGGACAGGGCGCTGAGCAGTTCTTC. This translates into CASSQGQGAEQFF.

For this clonotype: Since a much larger clone is just one base distant, this may be a read error. The CDR3 nucleotides are TGTGCCTCGCGGGGAAAGTTCCAAGAGCCCCAGTACTTC. This gives the protein CASRGKFQEPQYF. The gene calls are TRBV19 and TRBJ2-5, with a tentative D call TRBD2 (6 bases). Germline V CDR1 and CDR2: LNHDA, SQIVND (reference sequence). CDR3 size: 13 residues.

This clonotype was observed at least ten times. V and J are TRBV7-2 and TRBJ2-3; 8 nucleotides align to TRBD2. V lost 6 bases to trimming and J lost 0 bases; unmatched junction nucleotides: 8. Germline loops: CDR1 SGHTA, CDR2 FQGNSA. The CDR3 sequence is 16 residues long. The CDR3: CASRDTGTRSTDTQYF. CDR3 DNA: TGTGCCAGCAGAGATACCGGGACTAGGAGCACAGATACGCAGTATTTT.

In its sample, this clonotype was seen many times. The chain links TRBV2 to TRBJ1-5; 9 bases are a match to TRBD1. The CDR3 extends over 15 amino acids. Trimming removed 9 bases from V and 12 bases from J; junction bases left unmatched: 18. The germline CDR1 and CDR2 sequences are SNHLY and FYNNEI. The CDR3 loop is CARTGDRELCGSQHF. CDR3 DNA: TGTGCCAGAACGGGGGACAGGGAGCTCTGTGGTAGCCAGCATTTT.

The table lists this clonotype with many counts. The junction departs from germline at one end; a sequencing error may be responsible. This chain links TRBV10-3 with TRBJ2-7, with a possible D match to TRBD2 (6 bases). The germline V gene encodes CDR1 ENHRY and CDR2 SYGVKD. CDR3 length: 13 amino acids. The CDR3 here is CAISESDVSPEGF. Written as DNA, the CDR3 is TGTGCCATCAGTGAGTCGGATGTCTCCCCGGAGGGGTTC.

The sample holds many counts of this clonotype. The V gene is TRBV7-2, the J gene TRBJ2-7; D uncertain. This CDR3 spans 12 amino acids. The V and J ends lost 5 bases and 6 bases respectively, with 11 bases between them. Germline values: CDR1 SGHTA, CDR2 FQGNSA. The CDR3 DNA is TGTGCCAGCAGCCTTCCCCGGCTCGAGCAGTACTTC. This translates into CASSLPRLEQYF.

In its sample, this clonotype was seen a few times. V gene TRBV27 combines with J gene TRBJ1-3; D is possibly TRBD1 (6 bases). The V end was cut by 5 bases, the J end by 0 bases, with 14 bases between. The CDR3 runs to 16 residues. The germline gives CDR1 MNHEY, CDR2 SMNVEV (reference sequence). As DNA, the CDR3 is TGTGCCAGCAGTCCCATCGGGGGGGCCTCTGGAAACACCATATATTTT. It encodes CASSPIGGASGNTIYF.

This clonotype has only a few counts. The chain links TRBV5-6 to TRBJ1-4; D unresolved. This CDR3 has 14 amino acids. CDR1 and CDR2 (germline): SGHDT, YYEEEE. Between the trimmed V and J ends, which lost 0 bases and 4 bases, there was a span of 7 bases. The CDR3 loop is CASSLDRINEKLFF. CDR3 DNA sequence: TGTGCCAGCAGCTTGGACCGGATTAATGAAAAACTGTTTTTT.

This rearrangement joins TRBV28 to TRBJ1-5; D is undetermined. The germline V gene has CDR1 MDHEN and CDR2 SYDVKM. The CDR3 is 15 residues long. With 6 bases removed from V and 1 base from J, the gap between germline ends came to 13 bases. CDR3 amino acids: CASSPRQWSNQPQHF. The CDR3, as DNA: TGTGCCAGCAGCCCCCGACAATGGAGCAATCAGCCCCAGCATTTT. Looking up the rest from reference TRBV28 and TRBJ1-5 gives the full variable domain: DVKVTQSSRYLVKRTGEKVFLECVQDMDHENMFWYRQDPGLGLRLIYFSYDVKMKEKGDIPEGYSVSREKKERFSLILESASTNQTSMYLCASSPRQWSNQPQHFGDGTRLSIL.

In this sample, this clonotype turned up a few times. This chain joins TRBV12-3 or TRBV12-4 and TRBJ1-3; a weak D match, TRBD1 (6 bases). V gave up 4 bases and J gave up 3 bases, with 13 bases separating them. The CDR3 is 15 residues long. DNA of the CDR3: TGTGCCAGCAGTTACTTGGGGGCGTATGGAAACACCATATATTTT. This sequence encodes CASSYLGAYGNTIYF.

This sequence joins TRBV9 and TRBJ2-3; 12 bases are a match to TRBD2. With V trimmed by 4 bases and J by 7 bases, 10 bases remained unmatched. The CDR3 totals 16 residues. CDR1 SGDLS and CDR2 YYNGEE come from the germline V gene. The CDR3 loop reads CASSTTSGRSTNTQYF. The CDR3 DNA sequence: TGTGCCAGCAGCACCACTAGCGGGAGGTCAACAAATACGCAGTATTTT.

This clonotype was counted between two and nine times. The chain employs TRBV9 and TRBJ2-1; 10 bases fit TRBD2. Losses at the gene ends were 1 base for V and 8 bases for J; bases not matched to a gene: 6. The V gene's germline CDR1 is SGDLS and CDR2 YYNGEE. The CDR3 is 15 amino acids. CDR3 DNA sequence: TGTGCCAGCAGCGTAAGCTCTAGCGGGAGTTATGAGCAGTTCTTC. This codes for CASSVSSSGSYEQFF. The complete variable domain, with remaining parts taken from reference TRBV9 and TRBJ2-1, reads DSGVTQTPKHLITATGQRVTLRCSPRSGDLSVYWYQQSLDQGLQFLIQYYNGEERAKGNILERFSAQQFPDLHSELNLSSLELGDSALYFCASSVSSSGSYEQFFGPGTRLTVL.

This clonotype has at least ten counts. The V gene is TRBV7-9, the J gene TRBJ2-1; D is unresolved. The CDR3 sequence is 9 residues long. Trimming took off 6 bases at V and 15 bases at J, with 9 bases between the two ends. CDR1 SEHNR and CDR2 FQNEAQ come from the germline V gene (reference sequence). DNA for the CDR3: TGTGCCAGCAGTCCAGTTGGGTTCTTC. Amino acid sequence: CASSPVGFF.

On this clonotype: A much larger clone lies a single base off, so this may be a read error. The chain carries TRBV30 and TRBJ2-7; D remains ambiguous. V was trimmed by 0 bases and J by 2 bases, leaving 8 bases between them. From germline, CDR1 is GTSNPN and CDR2 SVGIG (reference sequence). This CDR3 is built from 13 residues. The CDR3 spells CAWSVTAAYEQYF. The CDR3 DNA reads TGTGCCTGGAGTGTAACAGCTGCCTACGAGCAGTACTTC. Based on the CDR3 plus reference TRBV30 and TRBJ2-7, the full variable domain is SQTIHQWPATLVQPVGSPLSLECTVEGTSNPNLYWYRQAAGRGLQLLFYSVGIGQISSEVPQNLSASRPQDRQFILSSKKLLLSDSGFYLCAWSVTAAYEQYFGPGTRLTVT.

The chain is built from TRBV19 and TRBJ2-1, with 9 positions matching TRBD2. The germline CDR1 and CDR2 sequences are LNHDA and SQIVND (reference sequence). The J segment lost 5 bases and the V segment lost 4 bases, leaving 3 bases of the junction unmatched. The CDR3 has 14 amino acids. CDR3 residues: CASSTGLADNEQFF. The CDR3 nucleotides read TGTGCCAGTAGTACGGGACTAGCCGACAATGAGCAGTTCTTC.

The table lists this clonotype with many counts. The chain couples TRBV29-1 to TRBJ2-7, with D uncertain. Trimming cost V 3 bases and J 4 bases, with 7 bases left between them. Germline V gene data show CDR1 as SQVTM and CDR2 as ANQGSEA. This CDR3 is built from 11 residues. CDR3 in DNA: TGCAGCGTTGAGGCGGCTTACGAGCAGTACTTC. This encodes CSVEAAYEQYF.

The chain recombines TRBV11-2 with TRBJ1-1, with D hard to call. V lost 2 bases and J 0 bases, leaving 13 bases between the germline ends. This CDR3 spans 16 amino acids. Germline CDR1 SGHAT, CDR2 FQNNGV. The CDR3 DNA follows: TGTGCCAGCAGCTTATATGGGCCGAATATGAACACTGAAGCTTTCTTT. It is translated as CASSLYGPNMNTEAFF.

On this clonotype itself: A much larger clone lies one base from this, so it may be a read error. This chain connects TRBV11-2 to TRBJ2-1, with D possibly matching TRBD2 (5 bases). V was clipped by 6 bases and J by 5 bases, with 14 bases between them. The CDR3 sequence is 14 residues long. Germline loops: CDR1 SGHAT, CDR2 FQNNGV. CDR3 in DNA: TGTGCCAGCAGACCAGCGGTGTCCCACAATGAGCAGTTCTTC. Protein: CASRPAVSHNEQFF.

This clonotype has at least ten counts. The chain employs TRBV6-2 or TRBV6-3 and TRBJ2-5; TRBD2 aligns across 13 bases. Germline CDR1 MNHEY, CDR2 SVGEGT. Losses at the gene ends were 4 bases for V and 0 bases for J; bases not matched to a gene: 8. The CDR3 covers 18 residues. The CDR3 here is CASSSRLAGGEYQETQYF. The CDR3 DNA follows: TGTGCCAGCAGTTCTCGACTAGCGGGGGGCGAGTACCAAGAGACCCAGTACTTC.

This clonotype was recorded at least ten times. CDR3 in amino acids: CASSVQVEGPSYGYTF. CDR3 bases: TGTGCCAGCAGCGTACAAGTGGAGGGGCCTAGCTATGGCTACACCTTC. V gene TRBV9 combines with J gene TRBJ1-2; D perhaps matches TRBD1 (5 bases). There are 16 residues in the CDR3. CDR1 is SGDLS, CDR2 YYNGEE, per germline. Trimming took 1 base from V and 4 from J, leaving 17 bases between them.

This clonotype showed up many times. The V and J genes are TRBV4-1 and TRBJ2-3; TRBD1 or TRBD2 may be the D gene (6 bases each). CDR3 length: 15 residues. In germline, CDR1 is MGHRA, CDR2 YSYEKL. With 0 bases removed from V and 4 bases from J, the gap between germline ends came to 11 bases. The CDR3 nucleotides read TGCGCCAGCAGCCAAGAGTGGAGGGGGGCAGATACGCAGTATTTT. This encodes CASSQEWRGADTQYF.